This T cell receptor beta chain was sequenced in a study of radiation and T cells in renal cell carcinoma. Here immunoSEQ multiplex PCR was the method, and the copy in TCRdb shows in-frame clones only, minus some. The profile shows 100,000 to 150,000 clones, 82% of them singletons. Trimming removed 2 bases from V and 0 bases from J, with 8 bases in between. The CDR3 loop spans 15 amino acids. CDR1 and CDR2 (germline): MNHNS, SASEGT. As to time point: baseline pretreatment blood. Treatment noted: 15 Gy SBRT to primary tumor, nephrectomy 4 weeks later. Notes on the study in general: Baseline intratumoral clonotype presence is unknown without pretreatment biopsies.

On this clone: Its antigen remains unidentified.

V gene TRBV6-1 combines with J gene TRBJ1-3; no firm D call. The clonotype was recovered from a woman in her sixties with renal cell carcinoma. This material consisted of blood, taken from a patient whose treatment included radiotherapy and nephrectomy. For the CDR3, the DNA is TGTGCCAGCAGTGAACGGTTTGCCTCTGGAAACACCATATATTTT. Translation gives CASSERFASGNTIYF.